The rows below give T cell receptor beta chains drawn from one sample of a study of blood T cell repertoires in COVID-19. Clones were sequenced by immunoSEQ multiplex PCR, and TCRdb holds only the in-frame ones, with some missing. The sample contains around 370,000 clones, 90% of which appear only once. The specimen was peripheral blood. The receptors here all came from a man younger than 35 with active or convalescent COVID-19. The conserved cysteine and the conserved F or W are not part of the CDR3 here. Fields, in order: CDR3 length, V gene, CDR3 protein.

CDR3 length: 12
V gene: TRBV7-8
CDR3 protein: ASSPLGGTGELF

CDR3 length: 12
V gene: TRBV5-5
CDR3 protein: ASSMTGAWETQY

CDR3 length: 16
V gene: TRBV18
CDR3 protein: ASSPDRTLADPFYGYT

CDR3 length: 13
V gene: TRBV4-3
CDR3 protein: ASSQDFRLFEKLF

CDR3 length: 12
V gene: TRBV9
CDR3 protein: ASSAGQSNSPLH

CDR3 length: 11
V gene: TRBV19
CDR3 protein: AAHPGDTGELF

CDR3 length: 16
V gene: TRBV6-6
CDR3 protein: ASTRGTGVISSGNTIY

CDR3 length: 12
V gene: TRBV25-1
CDR3 protein: ASSEYAAKETQY

CDR3 length: 11
V gene: TRBV7-9
CDR3 protein: ASSLGRGLEAF

CDR3 length: 14
V gene: TRBV19
CDR3 protein: ASSPRTGVRGNTIY

CDR3 length: 14
V gene: TRBV27
CDR3 protein: ASRPSHGTGIYEQH

CDR3 length: 12
V gene: TRBV7-2
CDR3 protein: ASSFGTNTGELF

CDR3 length: 11
V gene: TRBV5-6
CDR3 protein: ASSLFTQGEAF

CDR3 length: 13
V gene: TRBV5-1
CDR3 protein: ASSLGDRQFTEAF

CDR3 length: 14
V gene: TRBV7-3
CDR3 protein: ASSLNSQGLSGELF

CDR3 length: 13
V gene: TRBV7-7
CDR3 protein: ASSQGGQGTDTQY